The TCR beta chain under discussion was sequenced for a study of metastatic and nonmetastatic thyroid tumors. This clone is medium-sized in the sample. Its cognate antigen is unknown. In the authors' methods: Clinicopathological groups supplied CDR3 differences that were used to build a distant-metastasis classifier for papillary thyroid cancer. MiXCR reprocessed the PCR reads for TCRdb. TCRdb, not the authors, supplied the V and J calls. The sample consists of under 50,000 clones, 28% of them appearing once. The study's findings and limits: The study reportedly found significantly higher TCR beta diversity in malignant thyroid tumors than benign nodules, in blood and tumor.

CDR1 is SGHRS and CDR2 is YFSETQ in the germline V gene. This CDR3 has 14 amino acids. Trimming left V 6 bases short and J 0 bases short, with 13 bases between. Treatment of any kind had been given to no patient before thyroid surgery. Sequencing was done on a sample of blood. This clonotype was obtained from a male donor with papillary thyroid cancer or a benign thyroid nodule (not recorded which). Some clones in this sample may be carry-over from other donors' samples. The chain joins TRBV5-1 to TRBJ2-7; D is unclear. CDR3 sequence (DNA): TGCGCCAGCAAGTTGCAGTCTAGCTCCTACGAGCAGTACTTC. Its translation is CASKLQSSSYEQYF.